This entry is about one T cell receptor (beta chain). The data were taken from a study of blood T cell repertoires in COVID-19. Whole-study context: Both acute and convalescent COVID-19 samples were obtained from the United States, Italy and Spain. Nucleic acid was either cDNA or gDNA, and it came from T cells, B-cell-depleted T cells, or PBMCs.

Germline trimming cut 4 bases from V and 3 bases from J; bases unmatched to any gene: 12. The germline CDR1 and CDR2 sequences are MNHNS and SASEGT. The CDR3 runs 17 residues. In the original analysis: Reference gene primers were amplified, and this amplification served to estimate nucleated cell counts. Generated by immunoSEQ multiplex PCR, the TCRdb table keeps only in-frame clones and is missing some. The V and J calls and clone size were taken over from that table, and D and trimming were inferred from the DNA. The sample records approximately 210,000 clones, under 90% being singletons. This clonotype was obtained from a human donor in a cohort sampled during active COVID-19. Sequencing was done on a sample of peripheral blood. The V call is TRBV6-1, the J call TRBJ2-1, with TRBD2 identical over 7 bases. The CDR3 sequence is CASSGTVTSNNYNEQFF. As DNA, the CDR3 is TGTGCCAGCAGTGGAACTGTGACTAGCAACAACTACAATGAGCAGTTCTTC.